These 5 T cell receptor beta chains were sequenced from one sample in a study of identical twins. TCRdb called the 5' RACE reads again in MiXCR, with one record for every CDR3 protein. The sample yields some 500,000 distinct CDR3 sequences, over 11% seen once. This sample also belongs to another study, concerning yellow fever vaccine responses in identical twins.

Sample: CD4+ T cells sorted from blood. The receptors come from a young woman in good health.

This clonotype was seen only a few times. The CDR3 sequence: CASSLFRVGDEQFF. Written as DNA, the CDR3 is TGCGCCAGCAGCTTGTTCAGGGTGGGCGATGAGCAGTTCTTC. The rearrangement uses TRBV5-1 and TRBJ2-1, with a weak D call TRBD1 (5 bases). The germline gives CDR1 SGHRS, CDR2 YFSETQ. Trimming removed 1 base from V and 8 bases from J, with 13 bases in between. The CDR3 covers 14 residues. Full variable domain (outside the CDR3, taken from reference TRBV5-1 and TRBJ2-1): KAGVTQTPRYLIKTRGQQVTLSCSPISGHRSVSWYQQTPGQGLQFLFEYFSETQRNKGNFPGRFSGRQFSNSRSEMNVSTLELGDSALYLCASSLFRVGDEQFFGPGTRLTVL.

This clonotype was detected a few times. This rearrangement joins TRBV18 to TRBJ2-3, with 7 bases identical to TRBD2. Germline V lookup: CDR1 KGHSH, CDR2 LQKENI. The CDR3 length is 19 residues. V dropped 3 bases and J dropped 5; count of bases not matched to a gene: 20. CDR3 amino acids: CASSPRGHELSGGRDTQYF. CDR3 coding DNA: TGTGCCAGCTCACCCCGAGGACACGAGCTTAGTGGCGGGAGAGATACGCAGTATTTT.

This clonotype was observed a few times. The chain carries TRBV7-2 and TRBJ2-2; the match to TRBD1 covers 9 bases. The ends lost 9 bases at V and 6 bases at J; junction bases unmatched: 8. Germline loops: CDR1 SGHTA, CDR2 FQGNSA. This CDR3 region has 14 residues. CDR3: CASLQGALPGELFF. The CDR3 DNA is TGTGCCAGTTTACAGGGGGCCCTCCCCGGGGAGCTGTTTTTT. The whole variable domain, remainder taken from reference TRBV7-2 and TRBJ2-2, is GAGVSQSPSNKVTEKGKDVELRCDPISGHTALYWYRQSLGQGLEFLIYFQGNSAPDKSGLPSDRFSAERTGGSVSTLTIQRTQQEDSAVYLCASLQGALPGELFFGEGSRLTVL.

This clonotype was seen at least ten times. The CDR3 nucleotides read TGTGCCAGCAGTTTACTGGACAGGGCCTACGAGCAGTACTTC. This sequence encodes CASSLLDRAYEQYF. This chain uses TRBV12-3 or TRBV12-4 with TRBJ2-7, with 8 positions matching TRBD1. The V gene end was trimmed by 2 bases and the J gene end by 2 bases; junction bases not matched to a gene: 2. The CDR3 extends over 14 amino acids.

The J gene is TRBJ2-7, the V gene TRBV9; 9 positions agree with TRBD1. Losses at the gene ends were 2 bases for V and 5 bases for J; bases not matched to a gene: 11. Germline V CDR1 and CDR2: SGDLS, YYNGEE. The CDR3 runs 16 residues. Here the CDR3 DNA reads TGTGCCAGCAGCGTCGCTGGGGACAGGGTCGTCAACGAGCAGTACTTC. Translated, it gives CASSVAGDRVVNEQYF.